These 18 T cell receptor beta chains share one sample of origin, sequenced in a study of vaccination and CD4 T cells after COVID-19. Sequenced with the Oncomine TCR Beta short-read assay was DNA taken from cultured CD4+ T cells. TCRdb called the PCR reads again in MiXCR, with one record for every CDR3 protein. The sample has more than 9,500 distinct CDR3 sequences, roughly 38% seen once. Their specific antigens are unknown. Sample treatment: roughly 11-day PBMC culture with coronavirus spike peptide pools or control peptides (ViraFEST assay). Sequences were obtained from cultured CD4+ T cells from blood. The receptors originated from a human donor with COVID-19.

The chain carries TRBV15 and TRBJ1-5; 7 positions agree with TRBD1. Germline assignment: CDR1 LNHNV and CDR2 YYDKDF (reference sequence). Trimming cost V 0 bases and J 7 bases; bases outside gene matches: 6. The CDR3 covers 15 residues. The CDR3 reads CATSREDRVVQPQHF. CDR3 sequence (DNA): TGTGCCACCAGCAGAGAAGACAGGGTCGTACAGCCCCAGCATTTT.

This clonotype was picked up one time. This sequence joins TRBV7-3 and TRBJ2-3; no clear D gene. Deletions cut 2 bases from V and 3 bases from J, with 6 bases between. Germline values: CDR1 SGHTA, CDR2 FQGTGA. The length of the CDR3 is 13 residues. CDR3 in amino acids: CASSLDGTDTQYF. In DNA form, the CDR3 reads TGTGCCAGCAGCTTAGACGGGACAGATACGCAGTATTTT.

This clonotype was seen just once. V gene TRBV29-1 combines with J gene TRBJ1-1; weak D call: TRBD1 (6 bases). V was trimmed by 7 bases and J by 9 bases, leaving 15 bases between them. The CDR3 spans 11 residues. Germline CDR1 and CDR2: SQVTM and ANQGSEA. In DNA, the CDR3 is TGCAGCGCTGGTGGGGACATGCAAGCTTTCTTT. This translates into CSAGGDMQAFF.

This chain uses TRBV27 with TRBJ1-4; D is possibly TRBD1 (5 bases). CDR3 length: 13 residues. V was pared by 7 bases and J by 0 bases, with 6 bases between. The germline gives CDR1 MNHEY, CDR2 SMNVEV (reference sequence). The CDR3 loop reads CASTGTTNEKLFF. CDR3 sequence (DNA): TGTGCCAGCACAGGGACAACTAATGAAAAACTGTTTTTT.

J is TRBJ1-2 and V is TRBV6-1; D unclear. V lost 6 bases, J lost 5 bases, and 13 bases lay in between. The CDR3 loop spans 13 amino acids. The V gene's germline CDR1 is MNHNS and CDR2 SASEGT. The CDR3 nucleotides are TGTGCCAGCAGAGGAGGAAGGGTGTATGGCTACACCTTC. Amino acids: CASRGGRVYGYTF.

CDR3 in amino acids: CASSPGQNYEQYF. CDR3 nucleotides: TGTGCCAGCAGTCCCGGACAGAACTACGAGCAGTACTTC. The rearrangement joins TRBV6-1 to TRBJ2-7; D possibly corresponds to TRBD1 (6 bases). Per the germline V gene, CDR1 is MNHNS and CDR2 is SASEGT. The CDR3 has 13 amino acids. The V and J ends lost 5 bases and 3 bases respectively, with 11 bases between them.

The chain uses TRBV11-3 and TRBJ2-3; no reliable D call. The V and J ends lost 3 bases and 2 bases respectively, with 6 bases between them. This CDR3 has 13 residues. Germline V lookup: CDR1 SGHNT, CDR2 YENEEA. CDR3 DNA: TGTGCCAGCAGCTTTCCAGCCACAGATACGCAGTATTTT. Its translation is CASSFPATDTQYF.

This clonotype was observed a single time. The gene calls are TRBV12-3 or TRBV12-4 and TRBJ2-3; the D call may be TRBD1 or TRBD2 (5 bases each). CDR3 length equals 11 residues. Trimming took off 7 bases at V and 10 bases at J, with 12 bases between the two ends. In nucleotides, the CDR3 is TGTGCCAGCACCCAAGAGGGGTCGCAGTATTTT. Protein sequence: CASTQEGSQYF.

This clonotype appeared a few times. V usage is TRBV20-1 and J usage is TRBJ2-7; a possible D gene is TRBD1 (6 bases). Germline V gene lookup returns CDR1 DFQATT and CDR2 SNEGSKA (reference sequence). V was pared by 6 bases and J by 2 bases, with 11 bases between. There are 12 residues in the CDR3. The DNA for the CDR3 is TGCAGTGCATCAGGGGTGACCTACGAGCAGTACTTC. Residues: CSASGVTYEQYF.

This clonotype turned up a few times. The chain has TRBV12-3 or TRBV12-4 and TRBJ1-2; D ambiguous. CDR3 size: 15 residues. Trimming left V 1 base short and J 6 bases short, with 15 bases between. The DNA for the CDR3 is TGTGCCAGCAGTTTAGGTGGACCTCCGAAGGATGGCTACACCTTC. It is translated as CASSLGGPPKDGYTF.

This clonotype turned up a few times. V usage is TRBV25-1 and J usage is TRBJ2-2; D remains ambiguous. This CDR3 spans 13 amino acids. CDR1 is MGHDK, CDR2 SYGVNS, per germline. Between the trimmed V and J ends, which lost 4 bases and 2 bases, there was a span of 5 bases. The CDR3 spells CASSASNTGELFF. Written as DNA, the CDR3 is TGTGCCAGCAGTGCCTCAAACACCGGGGAGCTGTTTTTT.

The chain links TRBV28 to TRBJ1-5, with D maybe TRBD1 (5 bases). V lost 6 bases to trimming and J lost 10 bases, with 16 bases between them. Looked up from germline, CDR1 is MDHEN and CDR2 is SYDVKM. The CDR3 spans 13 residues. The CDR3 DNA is TGTGCCAGCAGGGGGACGGTGGTAAGCCCCCAGCATTTT. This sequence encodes CASRGTVVSPQHF.

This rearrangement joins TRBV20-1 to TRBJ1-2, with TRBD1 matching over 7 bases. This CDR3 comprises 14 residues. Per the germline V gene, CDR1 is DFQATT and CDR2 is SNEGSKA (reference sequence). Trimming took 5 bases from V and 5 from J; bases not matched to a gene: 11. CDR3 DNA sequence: TGCAGTGCTCAAGCAGGGGGTAATGGATATGGCTACACCTTC. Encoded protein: CSAQAGGNGYGYTF.

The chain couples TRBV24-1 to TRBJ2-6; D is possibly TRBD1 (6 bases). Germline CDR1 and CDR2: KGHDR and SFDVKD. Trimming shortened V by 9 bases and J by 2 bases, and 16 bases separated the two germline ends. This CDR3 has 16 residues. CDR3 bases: TGTGCCACCCGCAGGGGCTCTACCACTGGGGCCAACGTCCTGACTTTC. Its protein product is CATRRGSTTGANVLTF.

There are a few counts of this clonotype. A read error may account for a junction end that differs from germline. CDR3 coding DNA: TGCAGTGCTACCGCCTCGGACAGGGCAGGCCTCTTC. As protein: CSATASDRAGLF. The rearrangement links TRBV20-1 to TRBJ1-2, with 8 bases lining up with TRBD1. Germline V CDR1 and CDR2: DFQATT, SNEGSKA (reference sequence). This CDR3 has 12 residues.

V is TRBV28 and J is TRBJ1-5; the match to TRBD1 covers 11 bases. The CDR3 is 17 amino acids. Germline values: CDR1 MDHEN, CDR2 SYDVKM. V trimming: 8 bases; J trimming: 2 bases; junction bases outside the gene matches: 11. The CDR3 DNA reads TGTGCCAGCGCCTCAGCCCGGGGACAGGGGGGCAATCAGCCCCAGCATTTT. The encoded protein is CASASARGQGGNQPQHF.

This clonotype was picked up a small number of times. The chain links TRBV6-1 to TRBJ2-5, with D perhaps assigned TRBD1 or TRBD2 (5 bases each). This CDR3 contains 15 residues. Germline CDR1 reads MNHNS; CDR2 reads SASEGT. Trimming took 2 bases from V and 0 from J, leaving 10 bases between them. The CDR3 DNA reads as TGTGCCAGCAGTGAAATGGGGGACCACCAAGAGACCCAGTACTTC. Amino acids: CASSEMGDHQETQYF.

CDR3 loop: CASSRNTIYF. The CDR3 region has the DNA TGTGCCAGCAGTCGCAACACCATATATTTT. The chain links TRBV11-3 to TRBJ1-3; D remains ambiguous. The germline CDR1 and CDR2 sequences are SGHNT and YENEEA. The ends were cut back, 6 bases at V and 7 bases at J, with 4 bases in the middle. CDR3 size: 10 residues.